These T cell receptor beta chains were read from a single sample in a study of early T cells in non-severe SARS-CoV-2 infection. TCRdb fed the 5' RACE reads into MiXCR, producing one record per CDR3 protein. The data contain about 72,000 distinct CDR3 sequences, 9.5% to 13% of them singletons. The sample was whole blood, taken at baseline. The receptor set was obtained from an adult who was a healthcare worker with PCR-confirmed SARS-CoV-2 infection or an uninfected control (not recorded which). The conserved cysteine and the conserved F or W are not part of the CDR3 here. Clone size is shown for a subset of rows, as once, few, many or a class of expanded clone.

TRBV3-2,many,ARADLLTTDTQY
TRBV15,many,ATSTLSTDSTDTQY
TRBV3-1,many,AVQGEGYEQY
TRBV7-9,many,ASSLNRVNIQY
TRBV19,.,ASSISDRRYSNQPQH
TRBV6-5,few,ASSSGTGPYNEQF
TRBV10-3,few,AISRQGSATGELF
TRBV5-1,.,ASSGTGGYGYT
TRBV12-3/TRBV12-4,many,ASSPGLAAGADTQY
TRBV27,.,ASSSLTGNPNYGYT
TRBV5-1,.,ASSGQGTHLDEQY
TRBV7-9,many,ASSSGLLENIQY
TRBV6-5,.,ASSYSILSLGRPYEQY
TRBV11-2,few,ASSLVTGYGNTEAF
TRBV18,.,ASSPSGTDYGYT
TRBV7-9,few,ASSLDGPNYGYT
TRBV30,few,AWSPRIEAF
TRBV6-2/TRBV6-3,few,ASSSLPGTAYEQY
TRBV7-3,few,ASSPSGAGELF
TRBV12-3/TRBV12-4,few,ASRHRGLNTEAF
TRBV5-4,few,ASSPGGQGGTDTQY
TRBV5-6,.,ASSLGLAGAETQY
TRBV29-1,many,SVESRLTDTQY
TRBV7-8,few,ASSLRRDRGHQPQH
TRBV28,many,ASSLSGDTQY
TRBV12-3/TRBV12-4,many,ASSLGGDTDTQY
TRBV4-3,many,ASSEDRGIITDTQY
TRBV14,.,ASSQGPGGIYEQY
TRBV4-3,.,ASSQDQGTYNEQF
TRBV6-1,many,ASSVAEGGLDQPQH
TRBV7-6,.,ASSLEPKYGGTTDTQY
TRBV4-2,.,ASSQGDGTPYEQY
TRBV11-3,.,ASSSESSQGTGELF
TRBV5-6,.,ASSYRTVRGGYT
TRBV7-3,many,ASSLGSSTEAF
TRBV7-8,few,ASSLVSGGPTDTQY
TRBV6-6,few,ASSLKDSPLH
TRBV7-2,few,ASSLDRDRRDTQY
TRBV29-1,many,SVEQVGDEQF
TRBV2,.,ASSENGGNYNEQF
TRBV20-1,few,SALGQGVDTQY
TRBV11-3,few,ASSFDWGSTSEQY
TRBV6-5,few,ASSYRTGEPSYNEQF
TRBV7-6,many,ASSPRGPSSYEQY
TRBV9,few,ASSDPQGSLGGNEQF
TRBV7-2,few,ASSPRDRGSGELF
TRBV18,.,ASSPQQGTDTQY
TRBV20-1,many,SARRGTGANVLT
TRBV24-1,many,ATSDYRQISKNIQY
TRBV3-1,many,ASSQGFSGANVLT
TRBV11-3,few,ASSLGPPYMGVVSGELF
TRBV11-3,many,ASSLVGLEEGPDTQY